This TCR beta chain emerged from a study of immune characterization of retroperitoneal liposarcoma. TCRdb reanalysed the PCR reads using MiXCR and keeps one entry per CDR3 protein. The repertoire consists of around 8,000 distinct CDR3 sequences, with just under 30% occurring once and the leading ten covering roughly 13%. This clonotype is medium-sized in the sample. The CDR3 consists of 15 residues. V lost 0 bases to trimming and J lost 11 bases; unmatched junction nucleotides: 10. CDR1 and CDR2 (germline): SGHTA, FQGNSA. The V call is TRBV7-2, the J call TRBJ2-1; TRBD1 aligns across 7 bases. The sequenced material came from blood. The TCR originated in a male donor with retroperitoneal liposarcoma. The CDR3 DNA reads as TGTGCCAGCAGCTTAGCGACAGGGACCCTCTTGAAGCAGTTCTTC. It encodes CASSLATGTLLKQFF.